This T cell receptor beta chain was retrieved from a study of CD8 T cells in Susac syndrome. Reverse transcription of 0.5 to 1 ug RNA was performed with random hexamers. TCRdb itself ran the immunoSEQ multiplex PCR reads through MiXCR, one entry per CDR3 protein. The sample consists of some 140,000 distinct CDR3 sequences, around nine tenths of them appearing once. The study, taken as a whole, reports: Acknowledgment was made by the study that its TCR sequencing and HLA analysis involved a relatively small number of individuals.

As regards this clonotype: Its antigen is still unknown.

Germline lookup yields CDR1 SGHNT and CDR2 YYREEE (reference sequence). Trimming cost V 6 bases and J 4 bases; bases outside gene matches: 8. This CDR3 is 16 amino acids long. The receptor was derived from a human donor with multiple sclerosis. V usage is TRBV5-4 and J usage is TRBJ2-2, with 11 bases aligning to TRBD1. Sequenced: CD8+ T cells from PBMCs. CDR3 nucleotides: TGTGCCAGCACGCCGGACAGGGGGCTCTTCACCGGGGAGCTGTTTTTT. This encodes CASTPDRGLFTGELFF.